This entry features one T cell receptor beta chain sequence. Its antigen is not identified. The method was immunoSEQ multiplex PCR; TCRdb's version includes in-frame clones alone and lacks a portion of them. The table lists around 63,000 clones, more than 80% of them singletons. The data were taken from a study of OX40 agonist ivuxolimab in advanced cancers. Study results and limitations: With doses of 0.1 to 3.0 mg/kg, CD4+ and CD8+ blood T cells had undergone clonal expansion by week 6.

Germline V lookup: CDR1 SGHNT, CDR2 YYREEE (reference sequence). The CDR3 length is 13 residues. The V end lost 4 bases, the J end lost 2 bases, and 10 bases lay between the germline ends. The source material was CD4+ or CD8+ T cells sorted from blood, sampled in a trial of the OX40 agonist ivuxolimab. The V call is TRBV5-4, the J call TRBJ2-7; D unresolved. The TCR was taken from an adult with an advanced solid tumor such as melanoma, head and neck, liver or kidney cancer. The CDR3: CASSPSPTYEQYF. CDR3 nucleotide sequence: TGTGCCAGCAGCCCGAGTCCGACCTACGAGCAGTACTTC.